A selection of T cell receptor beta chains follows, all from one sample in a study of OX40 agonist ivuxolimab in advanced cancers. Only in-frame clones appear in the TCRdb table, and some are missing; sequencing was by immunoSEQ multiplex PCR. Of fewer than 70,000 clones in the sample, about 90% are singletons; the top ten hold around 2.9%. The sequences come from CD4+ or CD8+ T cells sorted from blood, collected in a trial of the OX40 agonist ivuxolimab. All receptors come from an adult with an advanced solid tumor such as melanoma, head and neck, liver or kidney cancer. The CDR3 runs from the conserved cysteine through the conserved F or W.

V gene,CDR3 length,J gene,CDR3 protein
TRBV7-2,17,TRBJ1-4,CASSRIGQGATNEKLFF
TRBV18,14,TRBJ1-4,CASSPGDRGEKLFF
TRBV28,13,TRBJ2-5,CASRQDRVREQYF
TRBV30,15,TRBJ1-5,CAWNPKDRVNQPQHF
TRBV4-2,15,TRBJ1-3,CASSQVQSSGNTIYF
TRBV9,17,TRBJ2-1,CASSVGSLGGTYNEQFF
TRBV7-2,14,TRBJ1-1,CASSRDRAVSEAFF
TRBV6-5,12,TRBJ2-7,CASSHQPYEQYF
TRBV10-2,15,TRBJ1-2,CASSESRGRDYGYTF
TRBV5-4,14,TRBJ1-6,CASSLTGVDSPLHF
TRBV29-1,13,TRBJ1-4,CSVEGQRNEKLFF
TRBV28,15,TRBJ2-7,CASKSLGPDSYEQYF
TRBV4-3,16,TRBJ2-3,CASSQDPRGLSDTQYF
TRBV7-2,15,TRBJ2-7,CASSLAVTSYYEQYF
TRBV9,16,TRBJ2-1,CASSPRGLAGLNEQFF
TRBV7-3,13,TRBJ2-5,CASSLTGGETQYF
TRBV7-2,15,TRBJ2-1,CASSLAAGGPSEQFF
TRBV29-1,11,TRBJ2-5,CSVGEGETQYF
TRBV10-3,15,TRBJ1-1,CAISEQGAANTEAFF
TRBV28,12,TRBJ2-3,CASSSDTDTQYF
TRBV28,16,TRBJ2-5,CASSYLAGGLQETQYF
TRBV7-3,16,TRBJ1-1,CASSFQRGQRNTEAFF
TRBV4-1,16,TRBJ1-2,CASSAKALVDRDGYTF
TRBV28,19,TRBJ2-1,CASSPSLGGGAGSYNEQFF
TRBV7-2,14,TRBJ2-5,CASSQQGSVETQYF
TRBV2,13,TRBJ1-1,CASSEVLNTEAFF
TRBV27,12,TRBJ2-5,CASREGAETQYF
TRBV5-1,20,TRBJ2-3,CASSARGLAGEGGPTDTQYF
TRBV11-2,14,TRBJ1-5,CASSRDRGNQPQHF
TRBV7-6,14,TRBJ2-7,CASSLGTLTYEQYF
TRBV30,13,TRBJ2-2,CAFSGKGTGELFF
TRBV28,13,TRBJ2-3,CASSLSSTDTQYF
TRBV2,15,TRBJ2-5,CASSLQGLEQETQYF
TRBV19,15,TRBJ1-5,CASSGDRGRNQPQHF
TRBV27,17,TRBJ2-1,CASSLMASGISYNEQFF
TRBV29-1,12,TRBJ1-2,CSVEVQVGGYTF
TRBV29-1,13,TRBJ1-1,CSVGSAPNTEAFF
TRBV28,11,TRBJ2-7,CASSFREEQYF
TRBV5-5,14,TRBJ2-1,CASSLWAPEGEQFF
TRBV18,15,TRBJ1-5,CASSEFGGGNQPQHF
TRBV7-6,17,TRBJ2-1,CASSSVVGRSSYNEQFF
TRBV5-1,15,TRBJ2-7,CASSPGFSGAYEQYF
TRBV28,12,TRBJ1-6,CASRTVNSPLHF
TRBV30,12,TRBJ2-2,CAWTQGIGELFF
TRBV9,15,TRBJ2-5,CASSVGTGAVETQYF
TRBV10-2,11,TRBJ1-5,CASSEGQPQHF
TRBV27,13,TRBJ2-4,CASRKGTGNIQYF
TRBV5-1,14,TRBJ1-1,CASSYPDSNTEAFF
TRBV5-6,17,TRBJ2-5,CASSLASSTGVVETQYF